This entry describes one TCR beta chain. An end of the junction does not agree with germline; a read error may underlie this. The length of the CDR3 is 15 residues. The germline CDR1 and CDR2 sequences are SSHAT and FNYEAQ (reference sequence). These data originate in a study of blood T cell repertoires in COVID-19. The protocol was immunoSEQ multiplex PCR, while the TCRdb copy is restricted to in-frame clones and leaves out a portion. The profile covers roughly 460,000 clones, with over 85% appearing a single time and roughly 0.84% taken by the ten largest. The sequenced material came from peripheral blood. The receptor was isolated from a young man with COVID-19, enrolled during active disease. The gene calls are TRBV7-7 and TRBJ2-1; TRBD1 matches at 10 bases. The CDR3 sequence is CASSSGQGPYNEQFF. The CDR3 DNA reads TGTGCTAGCAGCTCGGGACAGGGGCCCTACAATGAGCAGTTCTTC.